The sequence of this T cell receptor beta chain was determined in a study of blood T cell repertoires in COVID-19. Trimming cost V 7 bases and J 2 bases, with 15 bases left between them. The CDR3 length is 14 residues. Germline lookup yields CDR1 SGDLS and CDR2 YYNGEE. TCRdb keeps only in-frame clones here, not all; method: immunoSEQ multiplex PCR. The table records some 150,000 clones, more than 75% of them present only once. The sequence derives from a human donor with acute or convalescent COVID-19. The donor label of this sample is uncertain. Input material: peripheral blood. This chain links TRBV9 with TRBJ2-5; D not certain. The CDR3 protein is CASALGLQQETQYF. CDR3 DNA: TGTGCCAGCGCGCTAGGTCTGCAGCAAGAGACCCAGTACTTC.